The 8 T cell receptor beta chains listed next were all sequenced from one sample in a study of cytomegalovirus exposure and HLA in healthy donors. Amplification used 60 Vbeta primers and 13 Jbeta primers. Produced via immunoSEQ multiplex PCR; TCRdb's table is partial and in-frame only. The sample records approximately 160,000 clones, 65% to 70% being singletons. The specimen was PBMCs. These receptors were collected from a woman between 18 and 30 years old in good health and CMV-seropositive.

The genes are TRBV6-1 and TRBJ2-5, with D unresolved. This CDR3 contains 13 residues. CDR1 MNHNS and CDR2 SASEGT come from the germline V gene. V lost 8 bases and J lost 1, with 11 bases in between. The CDR3 sequence: CASESRSQETQYF. The CDR3 DNA is TGTGCCAGCGAATCGAGATCCCAAGAGACCCAGTACTTC.

This chain connects TRBV7-2 to TRBJ2-2, with D hard to call. Germline lookup yields CDR1 SGHTA and CDR2 FQGNSA. This CDR3 comprises 14 residues. Trimming stripped 2 bases from V and 1 base from J, with 5 bases between. CDR3 amino acids: CASSLRRNTGELFF. DNA for the CDR3: TGTGCCAGCAGCTTAAGGAGGAACACCGGGGAGCTGTTTTTT.

The chain joins TRBV5-1 to TRBJ1-5; TRBD1 matches at 7 bases. Germline CDR1 and CDR2: SGHRS and YFSETQ. The CDR3 consists of 14 residues. V shed 0 bases and J 6 bases; nucleotides not matched to a gene: 3. CDR3 nucleotides: TGCGCCAGCAGCTTGGAGACAGGGTCTCAGCCCCAGCATTTT. Translated, it gives CASSLETGSQPQHF.

V is TRBV7-2 and J is TRBJ2-7; 7 bases are shared with TRBD1. J lost 5 bases, V lost 3 bases, and 7 bases had no gene match. The CDR3 contains 14 residues. Germline V gene sequence: CDR1 SGHTA, CDR2 FQGNSA. The CDR3 DNA reads as TGTGCCAGCAGCTTGAGGTCAGGGGGTGACGAGCAGTACTTC. Translated, it gives CASSLRSGGDEQYF.

The chain links TRBV4-1 to TRBJ2-7, with 10 bases that match TRBD2. Germline V gene sequence: CDR1 MGHRA, CDR2 YSYEKL. J gave up 1 base and V 5 bases, and 14 bases lay outside the gene matches. The CDR3 extends over 18 amino acids. CDR3 nucleotides: TGCGCCAGCAGCGGACGGACTAAGCGGGAGGGCCATTCCTACGAGCAGTACTTC. This gives the protein CASSGRTKREGHSYEQYF.

This chain uses TRBV29-1 with TRBJ1-1; 8 nucleotides match TRBD1. The CDR3 covers 17 residues. Germline CDR1 is SQVTM and CDR2 is ANQGSEA. V shed 6 bases, J shed 1 base, and the junction held 16 bases outside the gene matches. The CDR3 DNA is TGCAGCGTAGGTCCCCCTCAGGGGGCGCCTTCGAACACTGAAGCTTTCTTT. Its translation: CSVGPPQGAPSNTEAFF.

This chain uses TRBV6-5 with TRBJ2-7; 12 positions agree with TRBD1. Trimming removed 5 bases from V and 2 bases from J; junction bases left unmatched: 4. This CDR3 spans 15 amino acids. Germline loops: CDR1 MNHEY, CDR2 SVGAGI. The CDR3 here is CASSPGTGGPYEQYF. The CDR3 DNA is TGTGCCAGCAGTCCCGGGACAGGGGGCCCCTACGAGCAGTACTTC.

V gene TRBV6-1 combines with J gene TRBJ1-1, with 8 positions matching TRBD1. The CDR3 runs to 15 residues. After removal of 2 bases from V and 3 bases from J, the junction contained 5 bases not matched to a gene. Germline CDR1 MNHNS, CDR2 SASEGT. The CDR3 region has the DNA TGTGCCAGCAGTGAATTGGACAGGGACTACACTGAAGCTTTCTTT. This translates into CASSELDRDYTEAFF.